One T cell receptor beta chain is described in this entry. Its matching antigen is unknown. The CDR3 covers 13 residues. Germline V lookup: CDR1 SGHRS, CDR2 YFSETQ. Total RNA from whole blood was isolated with no T cell sorting. The data were obtained in a study of monozygotic twins with inflammatory bowel disease. Study results and limitations: Healthy twins shared more clonotypes with others than IBD patients, most markedly active ones. Among IBD patients, TCRbeta diversity (inverse Simpson) was lower than in healthy co-twins.

TCRdb re-called the 5' RACE reads, yielding one record per CDR3 amino acid sequence without DNA. The sample totals about 160,000 distinct CDR3 sequences. The sample consisted of blood. The chain recombines TRBV5-1 with TRBJ2-7; the TCRdb call, TRBD2, lacks DNA for checking. This clonotype was sampled from a human donor with ulcerative colitis or Crohn's disease, or a healthy co-twin of an affected twin (not recorded which). Here the CDR3 reads CASSSGTSNEQYF.